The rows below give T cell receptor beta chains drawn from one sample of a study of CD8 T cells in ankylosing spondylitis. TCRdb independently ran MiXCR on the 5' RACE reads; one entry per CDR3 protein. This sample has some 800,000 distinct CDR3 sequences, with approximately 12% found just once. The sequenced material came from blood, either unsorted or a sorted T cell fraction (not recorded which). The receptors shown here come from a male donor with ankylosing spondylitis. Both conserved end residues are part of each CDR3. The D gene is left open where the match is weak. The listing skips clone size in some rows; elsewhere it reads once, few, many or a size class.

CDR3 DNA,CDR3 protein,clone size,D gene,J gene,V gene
TGTGCCAGCAGCTTGAACACCCCGGGGACCCAGTACTTC,CASSLNTPGTQYF,.,.,TRBJ2-5,TRBV5-5
TGTGCCAGCAGCCGCGGGAGGGGGTTGAGCAATCAGCCCCAGCATTTT,CASSRGRGLSNQPQHF,.,.,TRBJ1-5,TRBV7-2
TGTGCCAGCAGTCCTCTCCCTCCGGGGTTTCGGTATGGCTACACCTTC,CASSPLPPGFRYGYTF,many,.,TRBJ1-2,TRBV12-3/TRBV12-4
TGTGCCAGCAGCGTAGACGAGGCTCCTAGCACAGATACGCAGTATTTT,CASSVDEAPSTDTQYF,.,.,TRBJ2-3,TRBV9
TGCAGTGCTCTCCGGCAGGGGGCAAATTCACCCCTCCACTTT,CSALRQGANSPLHF,few,TRBD1,TRBJ1-6,TRBV20-1
TGTGCCCTTCAGCGCGACAGTTTAGAGACCCAGTACTTC,CALQRDSLETQYF,few,.,TRBJ2-5,TRBV7-2
TGTGCCATCAGTCTCGACAGGGGGCTTTCCTACGAGCAGTACTTC,CAISLDRGLSYEQYF,many,TRBD1,TRBJ2-7,TRBV10-3
TGTGCCATCAGTGAGTCGTCCTCGTGGACAGGGCCAGCTGAAGCTTTCTTT,CAISESSSWTGPAEAFF,few,TRBD1,TRBJ1-1,TRBV10-3
TGTGCCAGCAGTTACTTTCCGGGGAGAGGCTACAATGAGCAGTTCTTC,CASSYFPGRGYNEQFF,.,.,TRBJ2-1,TRBV6-2/TRBV6-3
TGTGCCAGCAGTGAAATGCAGGGAGCAACTAATGAAAAACTGTTTTTT,CASSEMQGATNEKLFF,.,.,TRBJ1-4,TRBV2
TGTGCCAGCAGCTCCTACAACATTGAAGCTTTCTTT,CASSSYNIEAFF,.,.,TRBJ1-1,TRBV7-9
TGTGCCACCAGCAACTGGAGAGACCAAGAGACCCAGTACTTC,CATSNWRDQETQYF,.,.,TRBJ2-5,TRBV15
TGCAGTGCTAGAGATCGGATTAGCGGGAGAACGAATGAGCAGTTCTTC,CSARDRISGRTNEQFF,few,TRBD2,TRBJ2-1,TRBV20-1
TGTGCCAGCCGGCAGGGGTTGGCCTACGAGCAGTACTTC,CASRQGLAYEQYF,few,.,TRBJ2-7,TRBV7-2
TGTGCCAGCAGCCCCAGACTAGCGGGGGGGCGGGAGCAGTTCTTC,CASSPRLAGGREQFF,few,TRBD2,TRBJ2-1,TRBV7-3
TGTGCCATCAACAGGGAGGGCTATGGCTACACCTTC,CAINREGYGYTF,many,.,TRBJ1-2,TRBV10-3
TGCAGTGCTAGAGATTATGAGCAGTTCTTC,CSARDYEQFF,.,.,TRBJ2-1,TRBV20-1
TGCAGTGCCCTTCTCGGACAGGGGGACGGCTACACCTTC,CSALLGQGDGYTF,.,TRBD1,TRBJ1-2,TRBV20-1
TGTGCCAGCAGGCCTTACGTGGACAGCCTCCAAGAGACCCAGTACTTC,CASRPYVDSLQETQYF,.,.,TRBJ2-5,TRBV6-2/TRBV6-3
TGCAGTGCGACCGCTTTGCGGGGGACCGACATAGCCAAAAACATTCAGTACTTC,CSATALRGTDIAKNIQYF,few,TRBD2,TRBJ2-4,TRBV20-1